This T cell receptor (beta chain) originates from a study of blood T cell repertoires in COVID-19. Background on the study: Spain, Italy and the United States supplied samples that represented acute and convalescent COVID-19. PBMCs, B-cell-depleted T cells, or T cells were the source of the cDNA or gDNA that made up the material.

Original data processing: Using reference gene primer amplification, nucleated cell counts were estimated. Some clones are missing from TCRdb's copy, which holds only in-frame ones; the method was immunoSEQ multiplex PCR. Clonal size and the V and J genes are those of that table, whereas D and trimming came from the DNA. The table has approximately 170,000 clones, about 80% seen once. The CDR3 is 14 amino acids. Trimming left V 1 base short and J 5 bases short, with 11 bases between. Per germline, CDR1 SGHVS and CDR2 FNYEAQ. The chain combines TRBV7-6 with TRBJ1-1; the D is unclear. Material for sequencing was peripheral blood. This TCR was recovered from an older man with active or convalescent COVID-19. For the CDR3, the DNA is TGTGCCAGCAGCTTAGGGGTTTTCGGGACTGAAGCTTTCTTT. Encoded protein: CASSLGVFGTEAFF. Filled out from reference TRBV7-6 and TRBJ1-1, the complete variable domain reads GAGVSQSPRYKVTKRGQDVALRCDPISGHVSLYWYRQALGQGPEFLTYFNYEAQQDKSGLPNDRFSAERPEGSISTLTIQRTEQRDSAMYRCASSLGVFGTEAFFGQGTRLTVV.